This paragraph covers one T cell receptor beta chain sequence. This clonotype was seen only a few times. Its antigen remains unidentified. Per-nucleotide qualities are absent, and no much larger clonotype sits a single base away. This record comes from a study of CD8+CD57+ T cells in acquired aplastic anemia (dated by TCRdb to the late 2010s). Turning to the overall study: A mean of roughly 2.9 ug of DNA, ranging from about 0.17 to 30 ug, was extracted from sorted CD4+ and CD8+ cells. Healthy donor samples averaged roughly 9.9 million reads for CD4+ and 11.0 million for CD8+ cells.

Genomic DNA served as template for TCR beta VDJ combination and CDR3 sequence profiling. TCR repertoire sequencing was run on an Illumina HiSeq 2000. In the paper's pipeline: TRBV/TRBJ rearrangement plots, CDR3 size and DJ length profiles, and Simpson's diversity index were used to evaluate the repertoires. The most abundant DNA sequence in the deep sequencing data was taken as the immunodominant clone. CDR3 amino acid sequences were screened for sharing across subjects and were compared with published repertoires and the VDJdb database. TCRdb cleaned the public reads at Q25 with fastp, built clones with MiXCR and kept in-frame beta chains. Identical CDR3 protein sequences are pooled into one entry, listed with their most common genes and DNA. TCRdb's processing, not the authors' own work, is the source of the V and J calls. The sample table records about 220,000 distinct CDR3 sequences; approximately 35% of these occur just once. The biggest ten clones account for around 1.1% of the sample.

Broad study findings and their caveats: Although 25 to 30 CD8+ CDR3 sequences were shared by patients and controls, these sequences appeared highly expressed in patients and within the immunodominant clones of patients. No significant difference in CD8+ Simpson's diversity was found between patients and healthy controls (P=0.060).

In the germline V gene, CDR1 corresponds to MNHNS and CDR2 to SASEGT. V loses 4 bases at its end and J loses 4 bases; junction bases beyond the gene matches: 10. There are 16 amino acids in the CDR3, from cysteine to phenylalanine inclusive. The kept DNA is CDR3 alone, 48 bases in frame from the first base. In the study, sorted CD4+ and CD8+ blood T cells from patients with severe aplastic anemia and from healthy subjects underwent deep sequencing of TCR repertoires. Ficoll-Paque density gradient centrifugation was used to isolate peripheral blood mononuclear cells. Before DNA was extracted, CD4+ and CD8+ T cells were sorted using either FACS or magnetic beads.

The sequencing sample was made of sorted CD4+, CD8+, or CD8+CD57+ T cells (not recorded which) from PBMCs. This TCR derives from a human donor in good health, serving as a control. The chain is made from TRBV6-1 and TRBJ1-2; a stretch of 9 junction bases matches TRBD1. CDR3 region: CASSGPGQGSSYGYTF. The DNA is as follows: TGTGCCAGCAGTGGCCCTGGACAGGGGTCGAGCTATGGCTACACCTTC.